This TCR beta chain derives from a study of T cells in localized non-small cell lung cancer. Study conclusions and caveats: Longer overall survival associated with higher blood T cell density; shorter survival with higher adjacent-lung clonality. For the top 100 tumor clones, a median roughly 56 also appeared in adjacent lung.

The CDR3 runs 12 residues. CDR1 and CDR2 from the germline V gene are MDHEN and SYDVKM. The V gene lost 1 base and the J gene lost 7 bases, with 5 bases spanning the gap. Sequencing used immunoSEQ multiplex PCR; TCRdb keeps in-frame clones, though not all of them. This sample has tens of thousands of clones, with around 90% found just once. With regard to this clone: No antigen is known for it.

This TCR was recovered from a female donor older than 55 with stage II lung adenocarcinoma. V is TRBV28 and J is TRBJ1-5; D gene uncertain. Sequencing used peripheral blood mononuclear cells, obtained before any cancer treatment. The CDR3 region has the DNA TGTGCCAGCAGTTTATCGGTACAGCCCCAGCATTTT. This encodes CASSLSVQPQHF.